This T cell receptor beta chain originates from a study of blood T cell repertoires in COVID-19. Study in general: From T cells, B-cell-depleted T cells, or PBMCs came the material, which was cDNA or gDNA.

The CDR3 spans 17 residues. V lost 3 bases to trimming and J lost 3 bases, with 19 bases between them. The data were produced by immunoSEQ multiplex PCR, yet TCRdb's version contains in-frame clones alone and is incomplete. Found here are some 200,000 clones, about four fifths of them singletons; the top ten hold around 9%. Individuals drawn from approximately 22 US areas were about 18 to 90 years old. This receptor was identified in a woman aged 45-65 years with acute COVID-19. The sample taken for sequencing was PBMCs or T cells enriched from blood (not recorded which). The V gene is TRBV23-1, the J gene TRBJ2-3; no firm D call. TRBV23-1 is an ORF, with its function uncertain. DNA of the CDR3: TGCGCCAGCAGTCACGGTCTCCCCCGCCCAGGTACAGATACGCAGTATTTT. It yields the protein CASSHGLPRPGTDTQYF.